Following are 26 T cell receptor beta chains from one sample sequenced in a study of blood T cell repertoires in COVID-19. Sequencing was performed with immunoSEQ multiplex PCR; in TCRdb, only in-frame clones are kept and a portion is missing. The sample shows 300,000 or so clones, more than 90% of them seen only once. The sequencing input was PBMCs or T cells enriched from blood (not recorded which). All receptors derive from a man aged 55 to 70 who had recovered from COVID-19.

This rearrangement joins TRBV7-3 to TRBJ1-1; no definite D call. The CDR3 runs to 15 residues. CDR1 is SGHTA, CDR2 FQGTGA, per germline. Deletions cut 5 bases from V and 1 base from J, with 14 bases between. CDR3 amino acids: CASSAGEGRNTEAFF. The CDR3 nucleotides are TGTGCCAGCAGCGCTGGAGAGGGAAGGAACACTGAAGCTTTCTTT.

This chain uses TRBV29-1 with TRBJ2-3; D perhaps matches TRBD1 (5 bases). CDR3 length: 14 residues. The V gene lost 3 bases and the J gene lost 6 bases, with 16 bases spanning the gap. Germline V gene lookup returns CDR1 SQVTM and CDR2 ANQGSEA. This CDR3 is CSVDETAVMDTQYF. Written as DNA, the CDR3 is TGCAGCGTTGATGAGACAGCAGTGATGGATACGCAGTATTTT.

The rearrangement links TRBV30 to TRBJ2-2; D not certain. Looked up from germline, CDR1 is GTSNPN and CDR2 is SVGIG (reference sequence). This CDR3 is built from 13 residues. V was shortened by 2 bases and J by 3 bases, with 7 bases between the two germline ends. CDR3 in DNA: TGTGCCTGGAGTCTACAGTACACCGGGGAGCTGTTTTTT. Translating gives CAWSLQYTGELFF.

The chain couples TRBV5-6 to TRBJ1-5; D call uncertain. Trimming removed 0 bases from V and 0 bases from J, with 7 bases in between. The germline V gene encodes CDR1 SGHDT and CDR2 YYEEEE. The CDR3 covers 15 residues. Here the CDR3 reads CASSLGSSSNQPQHF. For the CDR3, the DNA is TGTGCCAGCAGCTTGGGTTCGAGTAGCAATCAGCCCCAGCATTTT.

The chain uses TRBV5-4 and TRBJ2-5, with D perhaps matching TRBD2 (5 bases). Germline V gives CDR1 SGHNT, CDR2 YYREEE (reference sequence). The CDR3 is 14 amino acids. The V end lost 1 base, the J end lost 3 bases, and 10 bases lay between the germline ends. The CDR3 reads CASSLTRGEETQYF. CDR3 sequence (DNA): TGTGCCAGCAGCTTGACACGGGGTGAAGAGACCCAGTACTTC.

V is TRBV7-9 and J is TRBJ1-2; 8 bases agree with TRBD1. J lost 6 bases, V lost 4 bases, and 7 bases had no gene match. CDR3 length equals 14 residues. CDR1 is SEHNR and CDR2 is FQNEAQ in the germline V gene (reference sequence). In DNA, the CDR3 is TGTGCCAGCAGCTCCTCAGGGGGCTACGATGGCTACACCTTC. Translation gives CASSSSGGYDGYTF.

This sequence joins TRBV3-1 (or the pseudogene TRBV3-2) and TRBJ1-2, with TRBD1 matching 7 bases. The CDR3 has 16 residues. J was trimmed by 2 bases and V by 3 bases; bases with no gene match: 9. Per the germline V gene, CDR1 is LGHDT and CDR2 is YNNKEL (reference sequence). Written as DNA, the CDR3 is TGTGCCAGCAGCCAGTTACCGGGACAGATCAACTATGGCTACACCTTC. It translates to CASSQLPGQINYGYTF.

This rearrangement joins TRBV3-1 (or the pseudogene TRBV3-2) to TRBJ1-1; D unresolved. The germline gives CDR1 LGHDT, CDR2 YNNKEL (reference sequence). V lost 5 bases and J lost 2, with 15 bases in between. CDR3 size: 15 residues. The CDR3 DNA reads TGTGCCAGCAGCTCCGCGGGGTTAGGCAACACTGAAGCTTTCTTT. Residues: CASSSAGLGNTEAFF.

A note on this clone: At one end the junction does not follow the germline gene, possibly because of a read error. V usage is TRBV7-7 and J usage is TRBJ2-5, with 8 bases aligning to TRBD2. CDR1 and CDR2 from the germline V gene are SSHAT and FNYEAQ (reference sequence). The CDR3 covers 15 residues. The CDR3 sequence: CASSDVAGRIETQYF. CDR3 DNA sequence: TGTGCTAGCAGCGATGTAGCGGGAAGGATTGAGACCCAGTACTTC.

This sequence joins TRBV7-9 and TRBJ1-1; D is uncertain. With 3 bases removed from V and 5 bases from J, the gap between germline ends came to 13 bases. The CDR3 runs 14 residues. Germline V gene lookup returns CDR1 SEHNR and CDR2 FQNEAQ (reference sequence). Here the CDR3 reads CASSLKGVRTEAFF. The CDR3 region has the DNA TGTGCCAGCAGCTTGAAGGGAGTTCGAACTGAAGCTTTCTTT. The full variable domain, rest sourced from reference TRBV7-9 and TRBJ1-1, is DTGVSQNPRHKITKRGQNVTFRCDPISEHNRLYWYRQTLGQGPEFLTYFQNEAQLEKSRLLSDRFSAERPKGSFSTLEIQRTEQGDSAMYLCASSLKGVRTEAFFGQGTRLTVV.

The chain links TRBV3-1 (or the pseudogene TRBV3-2) to TRBJ1-2, with 7 bases identical to TRBD1. The CDR3 has 13 residues. Germline trimming cut 4 bases from V and 5 bases from J; bases unmatched to any gene: 4. Germline-derived CDR1 and CDR2 are LGHDT and YNNKEL (reference sequence). CDR3 nucleotides: TGTGCCAGCAGCCGGGGACAGCGATATGGCTACACCTTC. As protein: CASSRGQRYGYTF.

J is TRBJ2-1 and V is TRBV18, with 8 bases identical to TRBD2. V gave up 8 bases and J gave up 9 bases; unmatched junction bases: 15. The length of the CDR3 is 15 residues. The germline V gene encodes CDR1 KGHSH and CDR2 LQKENI. This chain's CDR3 is CASRKTGGLGGEQFF. The DNA of the CDR3 is TGTGCCAGCCGTAAGACGGGAGGGCTGGGTGGTGAGCAGTTCTTC.

The rearrangement joins TRBV6-1 to TRBJ2-1, with TRBD2 identical over 14 bases. The CDR3 has 18 residues. The V and J ends lost 1 base and 9 bases, in that order; junction bases with no gene match: 11. Germline V CDR1 and CDR2: MNHNS, SASEGT. CDR3 coding DNA: TGTGCCAGCAGTGAAGATCCCGGGACTAGCGGGAGCGATACTGAGCAGTTCTTC. Translation: CASSEDPGTSGSDTEQFF.

In this sample, this clone turned up once. V and J are TRBV5-5 and TRBJ1-4; TRBD1 matches 8 bases. In germline, CDR1 is SGHKS, CDR2 YYEKEE (reference sequence). The CDR3 sequence is 14 residues long. V trimming: 4 bases; J trimming: 6 bases; junction bases outside the gene matches: 5. The CDR3 sequence is CASSLGQGHEKLFF. The CDR3 nucleotides are TGTGCCAGCAGCCTCGGACAGGGCCATGAAAAACTGTTTTTT.

V is TRBV6-5 and J is TRBJ2-7; 7 bases map to TRBD1. Germline CDR1 MNHEY, CDR2 SVGAGI. This CDR3 contains 14 residues. With V trimmed by 6 bases and J by 3 bases, 8 bases remained unmatched. CDR3 in DNA: TGTGCCAGCAGAACTGGGACAGAGAGCTACGAGCAGTACTTC. Its protein is CASRTGTESYEQYF.

The V gene is TRBV5-4, the J gene TRBJ1-1; D possibly corresponds to TRBD1 (5 bases). Germline values: CDR1 SGHNT, CDR2 YYREEE (reference sequence). The V end was cut by 2 bases, the J end by 4 bases, with 12 bases between. The CDR3 spans 14 residues. DNA for the CDR3: TGTGCCAGCAGCTTCCAGGGAGGGAGCACTGAAGCTTTCTTT. Protein sequence: CASSFQGGSTEAFF.

The V and J genes are TRBV3-1 (or the pseudogene TRBV3-2) and TRBJ1-1; D is perhaps TRBD1 (5 bases). The CDR3 loop spans 12 amino acids. V lost 6 bases and J 6 bases, leaving 11 bases between the germline ends. The germline CDR1 and CDR2 sequences are LGHDT and YNNKEL (reference sequence). The CDR3 here is CASRFGGSEAFF. The CDR3, as DNA: TGTGCCAGCAGATTTGGGGGGTCTGAAGCTTTCTTT.

The CDR3 here is CASSQSGLSHTEAFF. The CDR3 coding sequence is TGTGCCAGCAGCCAAAGCGGGTTATCCCACACTGAAGCTTTCTTT. The V gene is TRBV16, the J gene TRBJ1-1; D not certain. CDR3 length: 15 residues. Trimming cost V 2 bases and J 3 bases, with 13 bases left between them. The germline V gene has CDR1 KGHSY and CDR2 FQNENV.

The V call is TRBV7-6, the J call TRBJ2-7; weak D call: TRBD1 (6 bases). The CDR3 covers 15 residues. Looked up from germline, CDR1 is SGHVS and CDR2 is FNYEAQ. V was cut by 0 bases and J by 3 bases, with 12 bases left in between. The CDR3 nucleotides read TGTGCCAGCAGCTTAGCGCCAGGCAGGGGCTACGAGCAGTACTTC. Translation gives CASSLAPGRGYEQYF.

This chain uses TRBV4-1 with TRBJ1-1; TRBD1 matches 8 bases. CDR3 length: 15 residues. Unmatched junction bases numbered 5, after V lost 1 base and J lost 4 bases. Looked up from germline, CDR1 is MGHRA and CDR2 is YSYEKL. Here the CDR3 DNA reads TGCGCCAGCAGCCAAGGGACAGGGTGGATCACTGAAGCTTTCTTT. The encoded protein is CASSQGTGWITEAFF.

The J gene is TRBJ2-7, the V gene TRBV30; 8 bases map to TRBD1. The CDR3 is made up of 16 amino acids. Per germline, CDR1 GTSNPN and CDR2 SVGIG (reference sequence). V shed 3 bases, J shed 3 bases, and the junction held 13 bases outside the gene matches. CDR3 in amino acids: CAWRQGALQLNYEQYF. The CDR3 bases are TGTGCCTGGAGGCAGGGGGCCTTACAATTGAACTACGAGCAGTACTTC.

This clone was counted many times. This chain links TRBV10-1 with TRBJ1-1, with D maybe TRBD1 (6 bases). The germline gives CDR1 WNHNN, CDR2 SYGVQD (reference sequence). The CDR3 has 14 amino acids. The V and J ends lost 8 bases and 6 bases respectively, with 19 bases between them. The CDR3 is CASSAYRVGAEAFF. CDR3 coding DNA: TGCGCCAGCTCTGCTTACAGGGTAGGCGCTGAAGCTTTCTTT.

J is TRBJ1-6 and V is TRBV7-2, with 11 bases that match TRBD1. The trim removed 7 bases at V and 7 bases at J, leaving 3 bases unmatched. CDR1 SGHTA and CDR2 FQGNSA come from the germline V gene. This CDR3 is built from 14 residues. Here the CDR3 reads CASTGQGANSPLHF. The CDR3, as DNA: TGTGCCAGCACCGGACAGGGGGCAAATTCACCCCTCCACTTT.

The chain has TRBV6-5 and TRBJ1-5, with D possibly matching TRBD1 (5 bases). This CDR3 is built from 14 residues. Germline V lookup: CDR1 MNHEY, CDR2 SVGAGI. Trimming pared 6 bases from V and 1 base from J, leaving 10 bases between. CDR3 nucleotides: TGTGCCAGCAGAAAAGGACAAAGCAATCAGCCCCAGCATTTT. Translated: CASRKGQSNQPQHF.

This rearrangement joins TRBV4-2 to TRBJ1-2, with a weak D call TRBD1 (5 bases). V was cut by 0 bases and J by 0 bases, with 8 bases left in between. Germline CDR1 reads LGHNA; CDR2 reads YNFKEQ. This CDR3 region has 15 residues. The CDR3 DNA follows: TGTGCCAGCAGCCAAGAGACAGCTACTAACTATGGCTACACCTTC. As protein: CASSQETATNYGYTF.

This clone was found a few times. This chain links TRBV7-2 with TRBJ1-3, with D maybe TRBD1 (6 bases). Looked up from germline, CDR1 is SGHTA and CDR2 is FQGNSA. The length of the CDR3 is 14 residues. Trimming stripped 1 base from V and 2 bases from J, with 6 bases between. The CDR3 sequence: CASSLDRAGNTIYF. CDR3 bases: TGTGCCAGCAGCTTAGACAGGGCTGGAAACACCATATATTTT.